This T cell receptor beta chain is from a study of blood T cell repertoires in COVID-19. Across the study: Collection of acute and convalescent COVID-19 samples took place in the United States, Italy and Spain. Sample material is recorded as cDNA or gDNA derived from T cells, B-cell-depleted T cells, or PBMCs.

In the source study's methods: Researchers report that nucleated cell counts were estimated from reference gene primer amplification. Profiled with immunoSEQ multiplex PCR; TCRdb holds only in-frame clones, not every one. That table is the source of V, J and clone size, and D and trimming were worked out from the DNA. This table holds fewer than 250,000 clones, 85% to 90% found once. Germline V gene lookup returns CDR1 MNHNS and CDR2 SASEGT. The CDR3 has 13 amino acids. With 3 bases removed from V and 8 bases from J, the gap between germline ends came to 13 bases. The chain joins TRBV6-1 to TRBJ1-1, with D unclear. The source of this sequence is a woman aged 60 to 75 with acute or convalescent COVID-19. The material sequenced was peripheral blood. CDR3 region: CASSEVDSSEAFF. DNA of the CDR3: TGTGCCAGCAGTGAGGTGGACTCCTCCGAAGCTTTCTTT.